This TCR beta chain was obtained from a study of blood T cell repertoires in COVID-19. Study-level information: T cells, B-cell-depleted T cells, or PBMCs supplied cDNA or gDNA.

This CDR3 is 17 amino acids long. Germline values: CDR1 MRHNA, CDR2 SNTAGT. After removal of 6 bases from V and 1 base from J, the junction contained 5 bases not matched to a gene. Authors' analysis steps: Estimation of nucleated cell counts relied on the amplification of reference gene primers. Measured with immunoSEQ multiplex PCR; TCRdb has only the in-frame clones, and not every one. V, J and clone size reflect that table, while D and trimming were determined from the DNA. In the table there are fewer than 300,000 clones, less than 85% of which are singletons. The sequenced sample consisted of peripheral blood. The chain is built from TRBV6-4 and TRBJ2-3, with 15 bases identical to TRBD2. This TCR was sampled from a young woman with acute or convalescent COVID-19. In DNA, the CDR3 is TGTGCCAGCAGCAGGGGACTAGCGGGAGGAGGCACAGATACGCAGTATTTT. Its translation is CASSRGLAGGGTDTQYF.